This entry lists 11 T cell receptor beta chains sequenced from one sample in a study of blood T cells in healthy people across ages. A second about 7 to 11 cycle PCR used barcoded and J-beta primers. MiXCR, applied by TCRdb to the 5' RACE reads, yields one record per CDR3 protein. The table records 700,000 to 950,000 distinct CDR3 sequences, about three fifths of them present only once. Sequencing was done on a sample of blood. The origin of the receptors is a man aged 30-40 years in good health.

The chain employs TRBV4-3 and TRBJ2-7; 8 nucleotides match TRBD1. V trimming: 1 base; J trimming: 6 bases; junction bases outside the gene matches: 5. Germline V gene sequence: CDR1 LGHNA, CDR2 YSLEER. CDR3 length equals 14 residues. This CDR3 reads CASSQAGQGGEQYF. In DNA form, the CDR3 reads TGCGCCAGCAGCCAAGCCGGACAGGGAGGCGAGCAGTACTTC.

This rearrangement joins TRBV20-1 to TRBJ2-3; TRBD2 might be the D (5 bases). V was shortened by 8 bases and J by 2 bases, with 17 bases between the two germline ends. The CDR3 runs to 14 residues. Germline V gene sequence: CDR1 DFQATT, CDR2 SNEGSKA (reference sequence). CDR3 region: CSIEGGPATDTQYF. In DNA form, the CDR3 reads TGCAGTATAGAGGGCGGGCCGGCCACAGATACGCAGTATTTT.

V and J are TRBV7-2 and TRBJ2-2; TRBD2 is a possible D gene (5 bases). The CDR3 contains 15 residues. CDR1 and CDR2 from the germline V gene are SGHTA and FQGNSA. Trimming shortened V by 3 bases and J by 3 bases, and 11 bases separated the two germline ends. The CDR3 loop reads CASSFSSAYTGELFF. DNA of the CDR3: TGTGCCAGCAGCTTTAGTAGCGCGTACACCGGGGAGCTGTTTTTT.

The rearrangement joins TRBV4-2 to TRBJ2-3; no reliable D call. CDR1 and CDR2 from the germline V gene are LGHNA and YNFKEQ. This CDR3 has 13 residues. Deletions cut 0 bases from V and 6 bases from J, with 7 bases between. In DNA, the CDR3 is TGTGCCAGCAGCCAAGATCACCGGGATACGCAGTATTTT. Amino acids: CASSQDHRDTQYF.

The chain has TRBV6-2 or TRBV6-3 and TRBJ2-5, with 8 bases lining up with TRBD1. Germline-derived CDR1 and CDR2 are MNHEY and SVGEGT. The CDR3 is 12 residues long. Trimming removed 5 bases from V and 7 bases from J; junction bases left unmatched: 3. CDR3 coding DNA: TGTGCCAGCAGTAACGACAGGGGGACCCAGTACTTC. This gives the protein CASSNDRGTQYF.

This clonotype was detected many times. The rearrangement uses TRBV20-1 and TRBJ2-5, with a weak D call TRBD1 (5 bases). V was trimmed by 0 bases and J by 5 bases, leaving 16 bases between them. Germline CDR1 is DFQATT and CDR2 is SNEGSKA (reference sequence). This CDR3 is built from 15 residues. CDR3 sequence: CSARDRQGQMETQYF. The DNA of the CDR3 is TGCAGTGCTAGAGATCGCCAGGGCCAAATGGAGACCCAGTACTTC.

V is TRBV15 and J is TRBJ1-2; TRBD1 matches 7 bases. V dropped 1 base and J dropped 7; count of bases not matched to a gene: 9. CDR3 length equals 15 residues. Germline V lookup: CDR1 LNHNV, CDR2 YYDKDF (reference sequence). CDR3 protein: CATSRALTGAGGYTF. The CDR3 coding sequence is TGTGCCACCAGCAGAGCCTTAACAGGGGCGGGTGGCTACACCTTC.

This rearrangement joins TRBV28 to TRBJ1-1; D not resolved. The CDR3 consists of 12 residues. V gave up 11 bases and J gave up 2 bases, with 12 bases separating them. Germline V lookup: CDR1 MDHEN, CDR2 SYDVKM. CDR3 amino acids: CAAEHPNTEAFF. The DNA for the CDR3 is TGTGCCGCGGAACACCCTAACACTGAAGCTTTCTTT.

This clonotype was recorded once. V usage is TRBV5-1 and J usage is TRBJ2-3; D ambiguous. Germline V gene data show CDR1 as SGHRS and CDR2 as YFSETQ. V lost 0 bases, J lost 5 bases, and 13 bases lay in between. This CDR3 has 15 residues. This CDR3 reads CASSLGRSARDTQYF. The CDR3 DNA follows: TGCGCCAGCAGCTTGGGGCGGTCCGCCAGAGATACGCAGTATTTT.

This clonotype occurred a few times. V gene TRBV20-1 combines with J gene TRBJ2-7, with D perhaps matching TRBD1 (5 bases). This CDR3 is built from 13 residues. Germline V gene lookup returns CDR1 DFQATT and CDR2 SNEGSKA (reference sequence). The V gene lost 4 bases and the J gene lost 0 bases, with 10 bases spanning the gap. The CDR3 DNA reads TGCAGTGCTACCCAGGACACCTCCTACGAGCAGTACTTC. Its translation: CSATQDTSYEQYF.

The table lists this clonotype with a few counts. This chain uses TRBV2 with TRBJ2-1; 11 bases fit TRBD1. V was clipped by 8 bases and J by 8 bases; unmatched bases: 2. This CDR3 has 12 amino acids. Germline loops: CDR1 SNHLY, CDR2 FYNNEI. Here the CDR3 DNA reads TGTGCCAGCGGGACAGGGGGTCATGAGCAGTTCTTC. Translation gives CASGTGGHEQFF.